This entry describes one TCR beta chain. This entry comes from a study of control samples from healthy donors and cancer patients. After removal of 7 bases from V and 0 bases from J, the junction contained 6 bases not matched to a gene. The V gene's germline CDR1 is LNHDA and CDR2 SQIVND (reference sequence). This CDR3 region has 15 residues. The assay was immunoSEQ multiplex PCR, and TCRdb's table has in-frame clones only and misses some. The sample shows 100,000 to 150,000 clones, about 87% of them seen only once. J is TRBJ1-5 and V is TRBV19; 7 positions match TRBD1. The sequence derives from a man in his sixties in good health. Sequenced sample: blood. Here the CDR3 reads CASIPTGISNQPQHF. The CDR3 DNA follows: TGTGCCAGTATTCCGACAGGGATTAGCAATCAGCCCCAGCATTTT.